The next 19 T cell receptor beta chains were all read from a single sample in a study of blood T cell repertoires in COVID-19. TCRdb's copy holds only in-frame clones and misses some; the assay was immunoSEQ multiplex PCR. The profile covers around 300,000 clones, with around 87% appearing a single time and roughly 5% taken by the ten largest. Sequencing was carried out using PBMCs or T cells enriched from blood (not recorded which). The receptors come from a woman aged 25 to 39 who had recovered from COVID-19.

This clone was counted ten times or more. The chain combines TRBV7-6 with TRBJ2-1; TRBD2 aligns across 10 bases. CDR3 length: 19 amino acids. Germline CDR1 SGHVS, CDR2 FNYEAQ. V gave up 0 bases and J gave up 4 bases; unmatched junction bases: 12. CDR3 residues: CASSLALRAAGGPYNEQFF. The CDR3 DNA reads TGTGCCAGCAGCTTAGCGCTCAGGGCAGCGGGGGGGCCTTACAATGAGCAGTTCTTC.

The CDR3 sequence: CASSLGYGTGDPEQYF. The CDR3 DNA reads TGTGCCAGCAGCTTAGGATATGGGACAGGGGACCCGGAGCAGTACTTC. The chain has TRBV7-9 and TRBJ2-7; 10 nucleotides agree with TRBD1. CDR1 is SEHNR, CDR2 FQNEAQ, per germline (reference sequence). The CDR3 has 16 amino acids. Losses at the gene ends were 1 base for V and 7 bases for J; bases not matched to a gene: 10.

The J gene is TRBJ2-1, the V gene TRBV27, with D possibly TRBD2 on 7 matching bases. The V gene lost 8 bases and the J gene lost 0 bases, with 17 bases spanning the gap. The germline V gene has CDR1 MNHEY and CDR2 SMNVEV (reference sequence). The length of the CDR3 is 16 residues. The DNA of the CDR3 is TGTGCCAGCGAGTCGAGGGCGGGGGCCTCCTACAATGAGCAGTTCTTC. Protein: CASESRAGASYNEQFF.

This clone was observed a single time. This chain uses TRBV2 with TRBJ2-2; D gene uncertain. The CDR3 is made up of 14 amino acids. Deletions cut 8 bases from V and 1 base from J, with 11 bases between. Germline CDR1 reads SNHLY; CDR2 reads FYNNEI. The CDR3 loop reads CASQRSGNTGELFF. The CDR3 nucleotides read TGTGCCAGCCAACGCTCAGGGAACACCGGGGAGCTGTTTTTT. The variable domain in full, completed from reference TRBV2 and TRBJ2-2, reads EPEVTQTPSHQVTQMGQEVILRCVPISNHLYFYWYRQILGQKVEFLVSFYNNEISEKSEIFDDQFSVERPDGSNFTLKIRSTKLEDSAMYFCASQRSGNTGELFFGEGSRLTVL.

This clone was counted between two and nine times. The chain joins TRBV6-5 to TRBJ1-6, with 9 nucleotides matching TRBD1. Germline V lookup: CDR1 MNHEY, CDR2 SVGAGI. This CDR3 region has 14 residues. Unmatched junction bases numbered 8, after V lost 10 bases and J lost 7 bases. In nucleotides, the CDR3 is TGTGCCACCGGATTTACAGGGGGCAATTCACCCCTCCACTTT. Amino acid sequence: CATGFTGGNSPLHF.

The rearrangement links TRBV7-2 to TRBJ1-2, with TRBD1 identical over 7 bases. Unmatched junction bases numbered 1, after V lost 0 bases and J lost 3 bases. Germline V lookup: CDR1 SGHTA, CDR2 FQGNSA. The CDR3 covers 14 residues. This chain's CDR3 is CASSLAGGYYGYTF. In DNA form, the CDR3 reads TGTGCCAGCAGCTTAGCAGGGGGCTACTATGGCTACACCTTC. Drawing the rest from reference TRBV7-2 and TRBJ1-2, the complete variable domain is GAGVSQSPSNKVTEKGKDVELRCDPISGHTALYWYRQSLGQGLEFLIYFQGNSAPDKSGLPSDRFSAERTGGSVSTLTIQRTQQEDSAVYLCASSLAGGYYGYTFGSGTRLTVV.

This clone was counted once. The chain uses TRBV2 and TRBJ2-7; D may be TRBD1 (5 bases). V was shortened by 3 bases and J by 3 bases, with 24 bases between the two germline ends. CDR1 is SNHLY and CDR2 is FYNNEI in the germline V gene. CDR3 length equals 18 residues. The DNA for the CDR3 is TGTGCCAGCAGTGACACCCTGGGCCAGGGTAGTTTGGGCTACGAGCAGTACTTC. Translated, it gives CASSDTLGQGSLGYEQYF.

The chain joins TRBV18 to TRBJ1-3; D is ambiguous. Deletions cut 6 bases from V and 0 bases from J, with 12 bases between. Germline assignment: CDR1 KGHSH and CDR2 LQKENI. The CDR3 length is 15 residues. CDR3 DNA sequence: TGTGCCAGCTCGCCCCGGGAGAGCTCTGGAAACACCATATATTTT. It translates to CASSPRESSGNTIYF.

The J gene is TRBJ2-1, the V gene TRBV12-3 or TRBV12-4; D may be TRBD1 (6 bases). The CDR3 is 12 amino acids. V dropped 4 bases and J dropped 10 bases, with 11 bases sitting between them. The CDR3 loop is CASSSAGEEQFF. CDR3 nucleotide sequence: TGTGCCAGCAGTTCGGCAGGGGAAGAGCAGTTCTTC.

This chain links TRBV27 with TRBJ2-2; 7 nucleotides agree with TRBD1. CDR1 is MNHEY, CDR2 SMNVEV, per germline (reference sequence). The CDR3 totals 15 residues. J gave up 0 bases and V 2 bases, and 0 bases lay outside the gene matches. The CDR3 nucleotides are TGTGCCAGCAGTTTACAGGGGGCGAACACCGGGGAGCTGTTTTTT. It codes for CASSLQGANTGELFF.

The chain has TRBV11-2 and TRBJ1-3, with D unresolved. CDR1 is SGHAT and CDR2 is FQNNGV in the germline V gene. This CDR3 has 14 amino acids. Trimming took off 0 bases at V and 4 bases at J, with 7 bases between the two ends. CDR3 sequence reads: CASSLDSTGNTIYF. CDR3 nucleotide sequence: TGTGCCAGCAGCTTAGATTCTACCGGAAACACCATATATTTT.

The chain employs TRBV11-2 and TRBJ2-7, with 7 bases identical to TRBD1. The V gene's germline CDR1 is SGHAT and CDR2 FQNNGV. V shed 4 bases, J shed 8 bases, and the junction held 14 bases outside the gene matches. The CDR3 runs 15 residues. Written as DNA, the CDR3 is TGTGCCAGCAGCTCCTCACAGGGGATATCTACGAAGCAGTACTTC. As protein: CASSSSQGISTKQYF.

The chain joins TRBV6-5 to TRBJ2-7, with a weak D call TRBD1 (5 bases). V shed 6 bases and J shed 1 base, with 10 bases lying between them. This CDR3 is 13 amino acids long. Germline V gene data show CDR1 as MNHEY and CDR2 as SVGAGI. CDR3 amino acids: CASRDDSSYEQYF. CDR3 bases: TGTGCCAGCAGGGACGACAGTTCCTACGAGCAGTACTTC.

This clone was counted once. The chain joins TRBV4-1 to TRBJ1-1, with 7 bases fitting TRBD1. V lost 0 bases, J lost 1 base, and 8 bases stayed unmatched. Germline V gene lookup returns CDR1 MGHRA and CDR2 YSYEKL. The CDR3 covers 17 residues. The CDR3 bases are TGCGCCAGCAGCCAAGACCAGACAGGGCGGACGAACACTGAAGCTTTCTTT. Translating gives CASSQDQTGRTNTEAFF.

The chain joins TRBV7-8 to TRBJ1-4, with 7 bases lining up with TRBD1. In germline, CDR1 is SGHVS, CDR2 FQNEAQ. Losses at the gene ends were 5 bases for V and 8 bases for J; bases not matched to a gene: 11. This CDR3 has 15 residues. The DNA of the CDR3 is TGTGCCAGCAGCGCCTCCGGGACAGCCAACGAAAAACTGTTTTTT. Translation gives CASSASGTANEKLFF.

This clone was observed once. This rearrangement joins TRBV6-5 to TRBJ1-4; D call uncertain. Germline V gene lookup returns CDR1 MNHEY and CDR2 SVGAGI. The length of the CDR3 is 14 residues. V was pared by 6 bases and J by 10 bases, with 18 bases between. The CDR3 reads CASSRTMETGKLFF. The DNA of the CDR3 is TGTGCCAGCAGCCGTACCATGGAAACGGGAAAACTGTTTTTT.

The genes are TRBV12-3 or TRBV12-4 and TRBJ1-1; possibly TRBD1 for D (5 bases). This CDR3 has 13 residues. Trimming took 6 bases from V and 5 from J, leaving 13 bases between them. The CDR3, as DNA: TGTGCCAGCAGCCGGAAAGGGGAAACTGAAGCTTTCTTT. This gives the protein CASSRKGETEAFF.

The genes are TRBV2 and TRBJ1-5; D unclear. From germline, CDR1 is SNHLY and CDR2 FYNNEI. This CDR3 is built from 16 residues. The V end lost 7 bases, the J end lost 3 bases, and 19 bases lay between the germline ends. The CDR3 DNA is TGTGCCAGCAAAAGAGGGCCGCAGTCGATCAATCAGCCCCAGCATTTT. Amino acid sequence: CASKRGPQSINQPQHF.

The CDR3 here is CAWSKGGGNYGYTF. Written as DNA, the CDR3 is TGTGCCTGGAGTAAAGGAGGGGGCAACTATGGCTACACCTTC. The chain joins TRBV30 to TRBJ1-2; 7 nucleotides line up with TRBD1. J was trimmed by 2 bases and V by 2 bases; bases with no gene match: 5. Per the germline V gene, CDR1 is GTSNPN and CDR2 is SVGIG (reference sequence). The CDR3 is 14 amino acids.